This is a list of T cell receptor beta chains from one sample in a study of T cell responses to AZD1222 COVID-19 vaccine. Generated by immunoSEQ multiplex PCR, the TCRdb table keeps only in-frame clones and is missing some. Here the sample spans 80,000 to 85,000 clones, approximately 90% being singletons. This specimen was peripheral blood, taken 28 days after the second AZD1222 dose. The receptors shown here come from an adult who received the AZD1222 COVID-19 vaccine. Both conserved end residues are part of each CDR3. A D gene is named only where the DNA matches it firmly. Size is omitted from some rows. Given values are once, few, many or a class for expanded clones.

>-|TRBJ1-4|TRBV20-1|-
CSALSNEKLFF
TGCAGTGCTCTGAGCAATGAAAAACTGTTTTTT
>TRBD2|TRBJ2-7|TRBV5-1|once
CASSPSLAGRTYEQYF
TGCGCCAGCTCACCCTCCTTAGCGGGCCGAACCTACGAGCAGTACTTC
>TRBD1|TRBJ2-2|TRBV28|-
CASRKGQGTTGELFF
TGTGCCAGCAGAAAGGGACAGGGGACCACCGGGGAGCTGTTTTTT
>-|TRBJ2-2|TRBV10-1|-
CASSESGSGTGELFF
TGCGCCAGCAGTGAATCCGGGAGTGGAACCGGGGAGCTGTTTTTT
>-|TRBJ1-4|TRBV7-9|-
CASSLGTANEKLFF
TGTGCCAGCAGCTTAGGGACAGCCAATGAAAAACTGTTTTTT
>-|TRBJ2-7|TRBV10-3|-
CAISPTGNEQYF
TGTGCCATCAGCCCTACAGGGAACGAGCAGTACTTC
>-|TRBJ2-1|TRBV28|-
CASSSYNEQFF
TGTGCCAGCAGCTCCTACAATGAGCAGTTCTTC
>TRBD2|TRBJ2-1|TRBV9|-
CASSPGVGVAGVNEQFF
TGTGCCAGCAGCCCGGGAGTGGGGGTGGCGGGAGTTAATGAGCAGTTCTTC
>-|TRBJ2-2|TRBV12-3/TRBV12-4|-
CASRKTNTGELFF
TGTGCCAGCAGAAAAACGAACACCGGGGAGCTGTTTTTT
>-|TRBJ2-1|TRBV2|-
CASRRERATYNEQFF
TGTGCCAGCAGGAGGGAGCGGGCCACCTACAATGAGCAGTTCTTC
>-|TRBJ2-1|TRBV11-2|-
CASSLTGEYNEQFF
TGTGCCAGCAGCTTAACGGGAGAGTACAATGAGCAGTTCTTC
>TRBD2|TRBJ2-1|TRBV28|once
CASRPGTSGSSEQFF
TGTGCCAGCAGACCCGGGACTAGCGGGAGCAGTGAGCAGTTCTTC
>-|TRBJ2-7|TRBV18|-
CASSPLLGGSYEQYF
TGTGCCAGCTCACCACTGTTAGGGGGCTCCTACGAGCAGTACTTC
>TRBD1|TRBJ1-5|TRBV19|-
CASTGGTGGLGQPQHF
TGTGCCAGTACGGGTGGAACAGGGGGATTAGGCCAGCCCCAGCATTTT
>TRBD1|TRBJ2-6|TRBV5-1|-
CASSLAGTGDSGANVLTF
TGCGCCAGCAGCTTGGCCGGGACAGGGGATTCAGGGGCCAACGTCCTGACTTTC
>TRBD1|TRBJ2-1|TRBV24-1|-
CATSPKGQRNEQFF
TGTGCCACCAGTCCTAAGGGACAGCGCAATGAGCAGTTCTTC
>TRBD2|TRBJ2-1|TRBV4-3|-
CASSQDPQAGVNEQFF
TGCGCCAGCAGCCAAGACCCGCAAGCGGGAGTAAATGAGCAGTTCTTC
>-|TRBJ2-7|TRBV5-1|-
CASSSRIMNEQYYF
TGCGCCAGCAGCTCAAGGATTATGAACGAGCAGTACTACTTC
>-|TRBJ1-5|TRBV5-6|few
CASSLNRISNQPQHF
TGTGCCAGCAGCTTGAATAGGATCAGCAATCAGCCCCAGCATTTT
>-|TRBJ2-7|TRBV7-2|-
CASRPTGTHSYEQYF
TGTGCCAGCAGGCCTACCGGGACTCACTCCTACGAGCAGTACTTC
>TRBD1|TRBJ1-1|TRBV5-6|once
CASSFRTGGTEAFF
TGTGCCAGCAGCTTCCGGACAGGGGGTACTGAAGCTTTCTTT
>-|TRBJ2-5|TRBV11-2|-
CASSPQGTQYF
TGTGCCAGCAGCCCCCAGGGGACCCAGTACTTC
>-|TRBJ2-2|TRBV28|-
CASSFGGGTGELFF
TGTGCCAGCAGTTTCGGGGGAGGCACCGGGGAGCTGTTTTTT
>-|TRBJ1-5|TRBV6-5|-
CASSPRDRWNQPQHF
TGTGCCAGCAGTCCCCGGGACCGGTGGAATCAGCCCCAGCATTTT
>-|TRBJ1-1|TRBV11-3|-
CASAVGGMNTEAFF
TGTGCCAGCGCTGTAGGGGGTATGAACACTGAAGCTTTCTTT
>-|TRBJ1-1|TRBV6-5|-
CATTKGRNTEAFF
TGTGCCACCACCAAGGGGAGGAACACTGAAGCTTTCTTT
>TRBD2|TRBJ2-1|TRBV6-5|-
CASKGLAVINEQFF
TGTGCCAGCAAAGGACTAGCGGTAATTAATGAGCAGTTCTTC
>-|TRBJ2-7|TRBV7-2|-
CASSHPGIGGYEQYF
TGTGCCAGCAGCCACCCTGGGATAGGGGGCTACGAGCAGTACTTC
>-|TRBJ1-5|TRBV5-1|-
CASSTIGNQPQHF
TGCGCCAGCAGCACCATTGGAAATCAGCCCCAGCATTTT
>TRBD1|TRBJ2-1|TRBV7-2|once
CASRAGTGVDNEQFF
TGTGCCAGCAGAGCCGGGACAGGGGTGGACAATGAGCAGTTCTTC
>-|TRBJ2-2|TRBV6-5|-
CASSGRQTGELFF
TGTGCCAGCTCGGGGCGACAGACCGGGGAGCTGTTTTTT
>-|TRBJ2-5|TRBV7-8|-
CASSPPPGYPQETQYF
TGTGCCAGCAGCCCACCCCCCGGTTACCCGCAAGAGACCCAGTACTTC
>-|TRBJ2-7|TRBV28|-
CASSQGAYEQYF
TGTGCCAGCAGCCAAGGGGCCTACGAGCAGTACTTC
>-|TRBJ2-3|TRBV19|once
CASSNLGSTDTQYF
TGTGCCAGTAGTAACCTTGGCTCCACAGATACGCAGTATTTT
>-|TRBJ2-3|TRBV14|-
CASSPAGLTDTQYF
TGTGCCAGCAGCCCCGCAGGACTCACAGATACGCAGTATTTT
>-|TRBJ1-1|TRBV7-2|-
CASSLDFGSLNTEAFF
TGTGCCAGCAGCTTAGACTTTGGCAGTCTGAACACTGAAGCTTTCTTT
>-|TRBJ1-5|TRBV4-1|-
CASSQWTVSNQPQHF
TGCGCCAGCAGCCAGTGGACAGTGAGCAATCAGCCCCAGCATTTT
>-|TRBJ2-7|TRBV19|once
CASSLERAVQYEQYF
TGTGCCAGTTCACTGGAGAGGGCCGTACAGTACGAGCAGTACTTC
>-|TRBJ2-7|TRBV19|-
CASREQGPGSYEQYF
TGTGCCAGTAGGGAACAGGGTCCAGGCTCCTACGAGCAGTACTTC
>-|TRBJ1-3|TRBV14|-
CASSRRSYSGNTIYF
TGTGCCAGCAGCCGTCGGAGCTACTCTGGAAACACCATATATTTT
>TRBD1|TRBJ1-4|TRBV2|-
CASRTTGVSEKLFF
TGTGCCAGCAGAACGACAGGGGTTAGTGAAAAACTGTTTTTT
>TRBD1|TRBJ1-1|TRBV10-3|-
CAITEQGRAFF
TGTGCCATCACCGAACAGGGGAGAGCTTTCTTT
>-|TRBJ1-3|TRBV27|-
CASSLTDGNTIYF
TGTGCCAGCAGTTTAACGGATGGAAACACCATATATTTT
>-|TRBJ2-5|TRBV5-6|few
CASSVQRLQETQYF
TGTGCCAGCAGCGTGCAGCGACTCCAAGAGACCCAGTACTTC
>-|TRBJ2-4|TRBV3-1/TRBV3-2|-
CASSHTGLAKNIQYF
TGTGCCAGCAGCCATACTGGTCTAGCCAAAAACATTCAGTACTTC
>-|TRBJ1-2|TRBV4-1|-
CASSQDWTAYGYTF
TGCGCCAGCAGCCAAGATTGGACGGCCTATGGCTACACCTTC
>TRBD1|TRBJ2-7|TRBV24-1|-
CATSDLDRDEQYF
TGTGCCACCAGTGACCTGGACAGGGACGAGCAGTACTTC
>-|TRBJ2-1|TRBV10-2|-
CASSETRLNEQFF
TGCGCCAGCAGTGAGACTAGACTTAATGAGCAGTTCTTC
>-|TRBJ2-7|TRBV10-2|-
CASRDGSGSPYEQYF
TGCGCCAGCAGGGACGGAAGTGGGTCCCCCTACGAGCAGTACTTC
>-|TRBJ1-3|TRBV5-5|-
CASSLEVTGFGNTIYF
TGTGCCAGCAGCTTGGAGGTTACAGGGTTTGGAAACACCATATATTTT
>-|TRBJ2-1|TRBV28|once
CASKGRGSYNEQFF
TGTGCCAGCAAGGGCAGGGGCTCCTACAATGAGCAGTTCTTC
>-|TRBJ2-3|TRBV24-1|few
CATSDFPSLEADTQYF
TGTGCCACCAGTGATTTCCCCTCGCTAGAGGCAGATACGCAGTATTTT
>-|TRBJ2-7|TRBV3-1/TRBV3-2|-
CASSQLSSYEQYF
TGTGCCAGCAGCCAGCTCAGCTCCTACGAGCAGTACTTC
>-|TRBJ1-4|TRBV30|-
CAWSVLGWGEKLFF
TGTGCCTGGAGTGTACTGGGCTGGGGTGAAAAACTGTTTTTT